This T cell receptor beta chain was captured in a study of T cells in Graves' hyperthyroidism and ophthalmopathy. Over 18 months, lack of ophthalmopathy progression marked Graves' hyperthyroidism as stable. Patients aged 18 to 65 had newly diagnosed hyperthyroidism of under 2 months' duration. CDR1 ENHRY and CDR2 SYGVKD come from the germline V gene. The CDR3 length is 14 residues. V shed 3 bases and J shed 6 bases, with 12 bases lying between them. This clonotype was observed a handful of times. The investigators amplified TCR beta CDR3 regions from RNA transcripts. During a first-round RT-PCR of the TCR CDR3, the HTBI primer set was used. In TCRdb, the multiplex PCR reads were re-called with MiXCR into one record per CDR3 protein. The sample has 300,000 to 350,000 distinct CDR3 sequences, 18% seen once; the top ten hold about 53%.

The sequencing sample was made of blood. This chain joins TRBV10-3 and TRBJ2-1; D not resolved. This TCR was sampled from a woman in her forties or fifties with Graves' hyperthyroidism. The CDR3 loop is CAISDYGMGNEQFF. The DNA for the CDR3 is TGTGCCATCAGTGATTATGGAATGGGCAATGAGCAGTTCTTC.